This TCR beta chain was observed in a study of blood T cell repertoires in COVID-19. V was pared by 3 bases and J by 6 bases, with 6 bases of the junction left unmatched. This CDR3 region has 15 residues. Looked up from germline, CDR1 is LGHDT and CDR2 is YNNKEL (reference sequence). Data came from immunoSEQ multiplex PCR; TCRdb stores just in-frame clones and leaves some out. The profile shows 150,000 to 200,000 clones, roughly nine tenths of them singletons. The chain employs TRBV3-1 (or the pseudogene TRBV3-2) and TRBJ2-3; 10 nucleotides match TRBD2. Source material: peripheral blood. This TCR was sampled from a man between 70 and 80 years old with active or convalescent COVID-19. CDR3 amino acids: CASSHPAGGTDTQYF. CDR3 coding DNA: TGTGCCAGCAGCCACCCAGCGGGAGGGACGGATACGCAGTATTTT.